Listed here is a single T cell receptor beta chain. The sample originates from a study of T-cell reconstitution after alpha-beta-depleted transplantation in children. The library targeted TCRbeta and was prepared with unique molecular identifiers. TCRdb ran MiXCR on the PCR reads and lists one entry per CDR3 protein. The sample shows approximately 520,000 distinct CDR3 sequences, 32% of them seen only once. V trimming: 3 bases; J trimming: 2 bases; junction bases outside the gene matches: 6. The CDR3 contains 16 residues. Per the germline V gene, CDR1 is KGHSH and CDR2 is LQKENI. The rearrangement uses TRBV18 and TRBJ2-3; TRBD2 aligns across 9 bases. This sample comprised PBMCs from the stem cell graft donor, obtained from the stem cell graft. The TCR originated in a human donor who donated a stem cell graft to a child with aplastic anemia. The CDR3 region is CASSPPTSGSTDTQYF. The CDR3 DNA follows: TGTGCCAGCTCACCCCCGACTAGCGGTTCCACAGATACGCAGTATTTT.